This T cell receptor (beta chain) is drawn from a study of T cells in Graves' hyperthyroidism and ophthalmopathy (dated by TCRdb to the late 2010s). In terms of the full investigation: Peripheral blood was sampled at the time of initial diagnosis, prior to any treatment. TCR V-J signatures able to tell the groups apart were searched for in a discovery cohort of 95 or so patients, of whom around 42 had Graves' ophthalmopathy and under 65 had stable Graves' hyperthyroidism. Prospective prediction of ophthalmopathy was tested in an independent validation cohort consisting of about 20 hyperthyroidism patients and 15 or so patients who later progressed to ophthalmopathy. The 100 or so discovery patients were randomly divided into training and test sets at a 7:3 ratio. The study also compared thyroid tissue and blood T-cell repertoires from about six Graves' hyperthyroidism patients. After sampling, hyperthyroidism patients received methimazole starting at 30 mg daily, and ophthalmopathy patients received high-dose intravenous methylprednisolone. The paper reports TCR Vbeta CDR3 sequencing of more than 120 peripheral blood samples: 40 to 45 ophthalmopathy, fewer than 80 hyperthyroidism and 17 progressor patients. Overall results and qualifications from the work: In validation, the model predicted progression to ophthalmopathy with approximately 69% sensitivity and about 72% specificity, a median of around six months before onset. Most expanded thyroid clonotypes (frequency above 0.001) were also detected in blood, suggesting blood repertoires may reflect thyroid immune responses. A 13 V-J signature model separated ophthalmopathy from stable hyperthyroidism, with roughly 88% sensitivity and 81.08% specificity in cross-validation and 80%/75% in testing. Sample size was not statistically predetermined, and blinding of investigators to group allocation was not performed.

TCR beta CDR3 regions were amplified from RNA transcripts. The first round of RT-PCR for the TCR CDR3 was performed with the HTBI primer set and the Qiagen OneStep RT-PCR kit. Libraries were constructed in a second round of multiplex PCR, after which size selection and purification were carried out. Paired-end sequencing of the libraries was performed with 100 bp reads on an Illumina HiSeq2000. The study's processing was this. SOAPnuke was used to process the raw data, throwing out any read that contained adapters or uncalled bases, had a mean Phred below 15, or lacked an exact constant-primer or identifier match. High-quality paired reads were merged with COPE v1.2.5, and unique nucleotide sequences were defined as clonotypes. MiTCR v1.1 was used to align the clonotypes against IMGT TRBV, TRBD and TRBJ reference segments. The analysis included only V-J combinations with a frequency above 0.0001, which together covered approximately 99% of the repertoires. A TCS score was defined as the ratio of F50 (clonal expansion) to E x V (chaos), with BLOSUM62-based TCRdist applied between CDR3 peptides within each V-J. Welch's t-statistics and random forest reduced roughly 530 V-J features to roughly 13, which were used in a naive Bayes classifier (R e1071). TCRdb itself trimmed the public reads at Q25 with fastp, ran MiXCR and retained productive beta chains. Rows are combined by CDR3 protein, so each entry shows the most common genes and DNA. TCRdb assigned the V and J calls; the authors' analysis was not used. The sample has about 500,000 distinct CDR3 sequences on record, under 20% of them singletons. The top ten hold about 16% of the sample.

Via the germline V gene, CDR1 is SGHTS and CDR2 YDEGEE. The CDR3 measures 15 amino acids from cysteine to phenylalanine. This entry keeps only the CDR3 DNA: 45 bases, framed from base 1. V trim: 2 bases; J trim: 4 bases; unmatched bases: 9. Ophthalmopathy patients had moderately to severely active disease, with a Clinical Activity Score of 3 or more, a NOSPECS grade of 4 or more, and a disease duration of less than 3 months. The study excluded patients with uncontrolled infections, other autoimmune diseases, pregnancy or lactation. Diagnoses were established on the basis of clinical symptoms, serum thyroxine and TRAb, thyroid ultrasound, and orbital computed tomography. PBMCs were separated from roughly 9.3 ml of fresh peripheral blood using Ficoll-Paque density gradient centrifugation. Trizol reagent was used to extract total RNA, and RNA quality was then checked on an Agilent 2100 Bioanalyzer. Only a few counts were recorded for this clonotype. This clone's antigen is unknown. The input lacks base qualities; no much larger clone sits a single base away.

This receptor was identified in a woman aged 18-30 years with Graves' ophthalmopathy. The receptor chain draws on TRBV5-8 and TRBJ2-7, and 7 junctional nucleotides match TRBD1. The source material was blood. The CDR3 protein: CASSLNRQGIYEQYF. The DNA sequence is TGTGCCAGCAGCTTAAACAGACAGGGAATTTACGAGCAGTACTTC.